Listed below are T cell receptor beta chains from one sample, sequenced in a study of T-cell memory formation after mild COVID-19. In TCRdb, the 5' RACE reads were re-called with MiXCR into one record per CDR3 protein. The sample carries around 200,000 distinct CDR3 sequences, about a fifth recorded once. Sequencing used PBMCs or a T cell subset sorted from them (not recorded which). The source is an adult woman who had mild COVID-19 (a few samples of this study predate the infection). Cell type and time point are not known. CDR3s include the opening cysteine and the closing phenylalanine or tryptophan. Fields, in order: V gene, J gene, CDR3 protein.

V gene: TRBV19
J gene: TRBJ2-3
CDR3 protein: CASGTRGRDTQYF

V gene: TRBV6-2/TRBV6-3
J gene: TRBJ1-5
CDR3 protein: CASRAGQEYQPQHF

V gene: TRBV23-1
J gene: TRBJ2-3
CDR3 protein: CASSHVEGGIRTDTQYF

V gene: TRBV29-1
J gene: TRBJ2-2
CDR3 protein: CSVEGRDRNTGELFF

V gene: TRBV21-1
J gene: TRBJ2-2
CDR3 protein: CASSKALVGVNTGELFF

V gene: TRBV5-6
J gene: TRBJ1-5
CDR3 protein: CASGDPGQAEISNQPQHF

V gene: TRBV7-2
J gene: TRBJ2-1
CDR3 protein: CATVAGWYEQFF

V gene: TRBV18
J gene: TRBJ2-5
CDR3 protein: CASSPGLSIGQETQYF

V gene: TRBV20-1
J gene: TRBJ2-3
CDR3 protein: CSASGREGDTQYF

V gene: TRBV6-5
J gene: TRBJ2-2
CDR3 protein: CASSPTSGPNTGELFF

V gene: TRBV27
J gene: TRBJ1-5
CDR3 protein: CASSSQGINQPQHF

V gene: TRBV12-3/TRBV12-4
J gene: TRBJ1-1
CDR3 protein: CASSSKRQGEGTEAFF

V gene: TRBV11-2
J gene: TRBJ1-3
CDR3 protein: CASSLAYRGSGNTIYF

V gene: TRBV24-1
J gene: TRBJ2-1
CDR3 protein: CATSDQKITTGSLFYNEQFF

V gene: TRBV10-3
J gene: TRBJ2-7
CDR3 protein: CAIRGGYEQYF

V gene: TRBV29-1
J gene: TRBJ2-7
CDR3 protein: CSADRGASEQYF

V gene: TRBV5-1
J gene: TRBJ2-7
CDR3 protein: CASSPSAGGSYEQYF

V gene: TRBV6-6
J gene: TRBJ1-2
CDR3 protein: CASSYSDRNYGYTF

V gene: TRBV12-3/TRBV12-4
J gene: TRBJ1-1
CDR3 protein: CASYGGIEAFF

V gene: TRBV27
J gene: TRBJ2-7
CDR3 protein: CASSLSSGNSYEQYF

V gene: TRBV20-1
J gene: TRBJ2-7
CDR3 protein: CSARDPQYEQYF

V gene: TRBV20-1
J gene: TRBJ1-4
CDR3 protein: CSANNNEKLFF

V gene: TRBV5-8
J gene: TRBJ2-7
CDR3 protein: CASSLARTGSYEQYF

V gene: TRBV4-1
J gene: TRBJ2-5
CDR3 protein: CARSQVDNLGETQYF

V gene: TRBV27
J gene: TRBJ2-2
CDR3 protein: CASGTGLTGELFF

V gene: TRBV11-3
J gene: TRBJ2-3
CDR3 protein: CASSPRDGSTDTQYF

V gene: TRBV29-1
J gene: TRBJ2-7
CDR3 protein: CSVQMTGYYEQYF

V gene: TRBV5-6
J gene: TRBJ2-7
CDR3 protein: CASTRGGDYEQYF

V gene: TRBV2
J gene: TRBJ2-6
CDR3 protein: CASSEDPISGANVLTF

V gene: TRBV7-9
J gene: TRBJ2-7
CDR3 protein: CASSPRLAGSYEQYF

V gene: TRBV27
J gene: TRBJ2-5
CDR3 protein: CASSPDRDRGTKTQYF

V gene: TRBV7-8
J gene: TRBJ2-5
CDR3 protein: CASSRHSYQETQYF

V gene: TRBV2
J gene: TRBJ2-1
CDR3 protein: CASSDSDSGHTSSYNEQFF

V gene: TRBV27
J gene: TRBJ2-3
CDR3 protein: CASSLSWGGGTDTQYF

V gene: TRBV9
J gene: TRBJ2-3
CDR3 protein: CASSVSAGELSTDTQYF

V gene: TRBV5-1
J gene: TRBJ2-7
CDR3 protein: CASSSPGTDIYEQYF

V gene: TRBV9
J gene: TRBJ2-3
CDR3 protein: CASSPPGLLADTQYF

V gene: TRBV29-1
J gene: TRBJ2-7
CDR3 protein: CSVERQNSGHEQYF

V gene: TRBV6-6
J gene: TRBJ1-5
CDR3 protein: CASSYSIYMEGTTQHF

V gene: TRBV11-2
J gene: TRBJ2-3
CDR3 protein: CASSTLRRTSGSSSTDTQYF

V gene: TRBV7-9
J gene: TRBJ2-7
CDR3 protein: CASSSIAGVSVEQYF